The 23 T cell receptor beta chains in this list originate from one sample, sequenced in a study of T-cell memory formation after mild COVID-19. TCRdb recomputed calls from the 5' RACE reads with MiXCR, one row per CDR3 protein. The sample consists of 540,000 or so distinct CDR3 sequences, roughly 22% of them appearing once. The sequencing sample was made of PBMCs or a T cell subset sorted from them (not recorded which). The receptors were gathered from an adult woman who had mild COVID-19 (a few samples of this study predate the infection). Cell type and time point are not known.

The V gene is TRBV7-8, the J gene TRBJ2-7; the D is unclear. The CDR3 runs to 13 residues. CDR1 and CDR2 (germline): SGHVS, FQNEAQ. The germline V and J ends were trimmed by 6 bases and 5 bases, with 14 bases remaining between them. CDR3 DNA: TGTGCCAGCAGTCCGATAGGTTCGAACGAGCAGTACTTC. Amino acids: CASSPIGSNEQYF.

This clonotype came up a few times. J is TRBJ1-4 and V is TRBV20-1; 9 positions agree with TRBD1. V lost 6 bases to trimming and J lost 8 bases; unmatched junction nucleotides: 7. The germline CDR1 and CDR2 sequences are DFQATT and SNEGSKA (reference sequence). This CDR3 comprises 13 residues. This chain's CDR3 is CSAPGTGREKLFF. Written as DNA, the CDR3 is TGCAGTGCCCCGGGGACAGGGCGGGAAAAACTGTTTTTT.

This clonotype has more than one count but fewer than ten. The V call is TRBV7-2, the J call TRBJ2-3; tentative D call: TRBD2 (6 bases). The CDR3 loop spans 15 amino acids. V was clipped by 0 bases and J by 2 bases, with 9 bases between them. Germline CDR1 reads SGHTA; CDR2 reads FQGNSA. CDR3 DNA sequence: TGTGCCAGCAGCTTAGCGGGACTTTACACAGATACGCAGTATTTT. This gives the protein CASSLAGLYTDTQYF.

The chain employs TRBV10-3 and TRBJ2-1, with 7 bases fitting TRBD1. Germline trimming cut 4 bases from V and 7 bases from J; bases unmatched to any gene: 4. Germline-derived CDR1 and CDR2 are ENHRY and SYGVKD. This CDR3 region has 13 residues. DNA of the CDR3: TGTGCCATCAGTGGGCAGGGGGTAAATGAGCAGTTCTTC. Protein sequence: CAISGQGVNEQFF.

The chain recombines TRBV10-3 with TRBJ2-7; D remains unclear. V was cut by 1 base and J by 5 bases, with 3 bases left in between. Germline V gives CDR1 ENHRY, CDR2 SYGVKD. CDR3 length: 11 residues. The CDR3 protein is CAISELDEQYF. DNA for the CDR3: TGTGCCATCAGTGAGTTGGACGAGCAGTACTTC.

There are a few counts of this clonotype. This chain connects TRBV7-6 to TRBJ1-6, with D unclear. The ends were cut back, 3 bases at V and 0 bases at J, with 15 bases in the middle. Germline V gene sequence: CDR1 SGHVS, CDR2 FNYEAQ. CDR3 size: 18 residues. The CDR3 DNA is TGTGCCAGCAGCTTTTTTCCCAGGTCGAGCTCCTATAATTCACCCCTCCACTTT. Its protein is CASSFFPRSSSYNSPLHF.

The chain uses TRBV7-9 and TRBJ2-5; weak D call: TRBD2 (6 bases). The CDR3 runs to 16 residues. Trimming stripped 1 base from V and 5 bases from J, with 17 bases between. Germline V gives CDR1 SEHNR, CDR2 FQNEAQ (reference sequence). CDR3 in DNA: TGTGCCAGCAGCTTAGACTGGGCCCGTCGGGGGGAGACCCAGTACTTC. This codes for CASSLDWARRGETQYF.

Regarding this clonotype: A junction boundary mismatches the germline segment, possibly from a read error. The chain recombines TRBV5-8 with TRBJ2-1; tentatively, D is TRBD2 (6 bases). CDR3 length: 12 amino acids. The V gene's germline CDR1 is SGHTS and CDR2 YDEGEE. CDR3 DNA: TGTGCCAGCAGCTTGGAACCACTGGAGGGGCTCTTC. Encoded protein: CASSLEPLEGLF.

V gene TRBV2 combines with J gene TRBJ2-7; D may correspond to TRBD1 or TRBD2 (5 bases each). V dropped 6 bases and J dropped 2 bases, with 14 bases sitting between them. The CDR3 sequence is 14 residues long. Germline CDR1 SNHLY, CDR2 FYNNEI. CDR3 sequence: CASSPRDGTYEQYF. The DNA for the CDR3 is TGTGCCAGCAGCCCCAGGGACGGGACCTACGAGCAGTACTTC.

This clonotype was detected ten times or more. The chain is built from TRBV27 and TRBJ2-6; 7 bases map to TRBD2. This CDR3 has 16 amino acids. Per the germline V gene, CDR1 is MNHEY and CDR2 is SMNVEV (reference sequence). Unmatched junction bases numbered 9, after V lost 8 bases and J lost 2 bases. CDR3 sequence: CASLPSAGAGANVLTF. The CDR3 coding sequence is TGTGCCAGCCTACCGTCGGCGGGAGCTGGGGCCAACGTCCTGACTTTC.

The gene calls are TRBV20-1 and TRBJ1-2, with 8 nucleotides matching TRBD1. The CDR3 loop spans 14 amino acids. The germline CDR1 and CDR2 sequences are DFQATT and SNEGSKA (reference sequence). J gave up 4 bases and V 6 bases, and 10 bases lay outside the gene matches. The CDR3 protein is CSASWDRSFYGYTF. The CDR3 DNA follows: TGCAGTGCCTCTTGGGACAGGTCATTCTATGGCTACACCTTC.

This chain connects TRBV15 to TRBJ2-3, with D uncertain. The CDR3 extends over 12 amino acids. V lost 1 base, J lost 2 bases, and 1 base lay in between. Germline V gives CDR1 LNHNV, CDR2 YYDKDF (reference sequence). CDR3 amino acids: CATSRATDTQYF. The CDR3 DNA follows: TGTGCCACCAGCAGAGCCACAGATACGCAGTATTTT.

The CDR3 protein is CASSQLPVYYNSPLHF. CDR3 DNA sequence: TGCGCCAGCAGCCAATTGCCGGTTTACTATAATTCACCCCTCCACTTT. The gene calls are TRBV4-1 and TRBJ1-6; D uncertain. The CDR3 contains 16 residues. The V end was cut by 2 bases, the J end by 3 bases, with 11 bases between. The V gene's germline CDR1 is MGHRA and CDR2 YSYEKL.

The CDR3 is CASSLLGSYEQYF. The CDR3 bases are TGTGCCAGCAGTTTGCTAGGGTCCTACGAGCAGTACTTC. The gene calls are TRBV12-3 or TRBV12-4 and TRBJ2-7; unclear D gene. This CDR3 contains 13 residues. The V and J ends lost 3 bases and 1 base respectively, with 7 bases between them.

This clonotype turned up a few times. This sequence joins TRBV6-5 and TRBJ2-1; 8 nucleotides line up with TRBD1. V lost 5 bases and J lost 4; bases outside the gene matches: 10. Germline CDR1 reads MNHEY; CDR2 reads SVGAGI. The CDR3 is made up of 16 amino acids. The CDR3 nucleotides are TGTGCCAGCAGTAGGCCCCGACAGGGGAAATACAATGAGCAGTTCTTC. Amino acid sequence: CASSRPRQGKYNEQFF.

This clonotype came up a few times. V and J are TRBV4-2 and TRBJ2-3; 7 bases line up with TRBD2. This CDR3 is built from 15 residues. V was pared by 4 bases and J by 5 bases, with 9 bases of the junction left unmatched. Germline-derived CDR1 and CDR2 are LGHNA and YNFKEQ. The CDR3, as DNA: TGTGCCAGCAGCCCCGAGGTGGGGGGGGGAGATACGCAGTATTTT. Translation: CASSPEVGGGDTQYF.

This clonotype was seen a few times. The gene calls are TRBV20-1 and TRBJ2-4, with a tentative D call TRBD2 (5 bases). The V and J ends lost 1 base and 10 bases respectively, with 8 bases between them. The CDR3 runs 11 residues. CDR1 DFQATT and CDR2 SNEGSKA come from the germline V gene (reference sequence). CDR3 nucleotides: TGCAGTGCTAGAGCCGGCGGGATTCAGTACTTC. Translation: CSARAGGIQYF.

This chain joins TRBV3-1 and TRBJ2-7; maybe TRBD2 (5 bases). Trimming left V 5 bases short and J 3 bases short, with 11 bases between. Germline CDR1 LGHDT, CDR2 YNNKEL (reference sequence). This CDR3 comprises 13 residues. The CDR3 region is CASSIGGYYEQYF. The DNA for the CDR3 is TGTGCCAGCAGCATCGGAGGTTACTACGAGCAGTACTTC.

This clonotype turned up a few times. The chain recombines TRBV5-1 with TRBJ2-2, with D perhaps matching TRBD1 or TRBD2 (5 bases each). This CDR3 has 14 amino acids. In germline, CDR1 is SGHRS, CDR2 YFSETQ. The V end lost 2 bases, the J end lost 4 bases, and 9 bases lay between the germline ends. CDR3 residues: CASSLGTSTGELFF. The CDR3 bases are TGCGCCAGCAGCTTAGGGACCTCCACCGGGGAGCTGTTTTTT.

DNA of the CDR3: TGTGCCATCAGTGAGTCGACAGGGGCTAATGAAAAACTGTTTTTT. It yields the protein CAISESTGANEKLFF. The V call is TRBV10-3, the J call TRBJ1-4, with TRBD1 matching over 8 bases. V dropped 0 bases and J dropped 3; count of bases not matched to a gene: 0. Germline assignment: CDR1 ENHRY and CDR2 SYGVKD. This CDR3 has 15 residues.

This chain links TRBV9 with TRBJ1-4; D perhaps matches TRBD1 (5 bases). Trimming left V 3 bases short and J 11 bases short, with 11 bases between. Germline values: CDR1 SGDLS, CDR2 YYNGEE. CDR3 length: 12 amino acids. This CDR3 is CASSARDGKLFF. The CDR3 nucleotides read TGTGCCAGCAGCGCTAGGGACGGCAAACTGTTTTTT.

There are a few counts of this clonotype. V and J are TRBV7-2 and TRBJ2-5; no firm D call. V shed 5 bases and J shed 3 bases, with 10 bases lying between them. The CDR3 is made up of 13 amino acids. Germline V gene sequence: CDR1 SGHTA, CDR2 FQGNSA. The CDR3: CASSDRTEETQYF. CDR3 nucleotide sequence: TGTGCCAGCAGCGACCGGACGGAAGAGACCCAGTACTTC.

V gene TRBV4-2 combines with J gene TRBJ2-5, with 8 bases aligning to TRBD2. CDR3 length equals 11 residues. Germline CDR1 reads LGHNA; CDR2 reads YNFKEQ. The CDR3 reads CASGNQETQYF. CDR3 nucleotide sequence: TGTGCTAGCGGGAACCAAGAGACCCAGTACTTC.